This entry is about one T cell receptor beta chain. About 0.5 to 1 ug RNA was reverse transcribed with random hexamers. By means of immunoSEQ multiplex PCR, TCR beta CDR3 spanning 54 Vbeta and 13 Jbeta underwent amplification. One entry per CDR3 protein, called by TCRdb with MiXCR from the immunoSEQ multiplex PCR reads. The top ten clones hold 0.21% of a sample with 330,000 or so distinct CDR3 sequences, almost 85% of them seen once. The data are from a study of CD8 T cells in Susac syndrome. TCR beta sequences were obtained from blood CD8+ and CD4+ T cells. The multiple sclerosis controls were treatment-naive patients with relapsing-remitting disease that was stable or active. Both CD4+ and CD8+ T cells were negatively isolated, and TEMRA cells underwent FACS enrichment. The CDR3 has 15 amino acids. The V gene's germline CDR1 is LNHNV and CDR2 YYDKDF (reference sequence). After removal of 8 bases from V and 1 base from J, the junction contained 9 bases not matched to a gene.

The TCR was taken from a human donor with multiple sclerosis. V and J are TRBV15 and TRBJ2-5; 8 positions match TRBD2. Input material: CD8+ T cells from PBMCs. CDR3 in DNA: TGTGCCACCGCCGGGAGGGACGGCCCCCAAGAGACCCAGTACTTC. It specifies CATAGRDGPQETQYF.